This T cell receptor (beta chain) was sequenced during a study of control samples from healthy donors and cancer patients. TCRdb's copy holds only in-frame clones and misses some; the assay was immunoSEQ multiplex PCR. The table includes approximately 150,000 clones, 80% to 95% detected once. CDR3 length equals 15 residues. Germline assignment: CDR1 SGHTA and CDR2 FQGNSA. The ends were cut back, 1 base at V and 2 bases at J, with 9 bases in the middle. This TCR derives from a man younger than 35 in good health. The chain recombines TRBV7-2 with TRBJ1-3; D remains unclear. Sequencing was performed on blood. Here the CDR3 DNA reads TGTGCCAGCAGCTTAGATCCCCCACCTGGAAACACCATATATTTT. This codes for CASSLDPPPGNTIYF.